Below are 29 T cell receptor beta chains sequenced from a single sample in a study of T cell repertoires in cytomegalovirus infection. Antigen specificity for these receptors is unknown. TCRdb analysed the reads with MiXCR anew, one entry per CDR3 protein. The sample lists roughly 990,000 distinct CDR3 sequences; roughly 30% were seen once. The specimen comprised cultured CD8+ T cells from PBMCs, sampled from culture after CMV antigen stimulation. Receptors originate from a human donor in good health (CMV status not recorded). Some clones in this sample may be carry-over from other donors' samples.

This clonotype was detected ten times or more. The chain combines TRBV7-6 with TRBJ2-1, with no clear D. There are 16 residues in the CDR3. Looked up from germline, CDR1 is SGHVS and CDR2 is FNYEAQ. The V end lost 2 bases, the J end lost 0 bases, and 11 bases lay between the germline ends. The DNA of the CDR3 is TGTGCCAGCAGCTTAAGGGCCGTGAGCTCCTACAATGAGCAGTTCTTC. Translated: CASSLRAVSSYNEQFF.

This clonotype was detected only a few times. The chain employs TRBV6-1 and TRBJ2-5; 9 bases line up with TRBD1. The CDR3 spans 15 residues. The junction had 10 bases not matched to a gene; V was cut back by 8 bases and J by 3 bases. Germline V gene sequence: CDR1 MNHNS, CDR2 SASEGT. The CDR3 loop is CASENWGQGEETQYF. DNA of the CDR3: TGTGCCAGCGAGAATTGGGGACAGGGCGAAGAGACCCAGTACTTC.

This clonotype was detected ten times or more. V gene TRBV7-6 combines with J gene TRBJ2-1, with TRBD1 as a possible D gene (6 bases). The CDR3 runs 16 residues. Germline values: CDR1 SGHVS, CDR2 FNYEAQ. Trimming stripped 5 bases from V and 8 bases from J, with 22 bases between. CDR3 amino acids: CASSKEAGQLVDEQFF. The CDR3 DNA reads TGTGCCAGCAGCAAGGAAGCAGGACAGCTGGTCGATGAGCAGTTCTTC.

This clonotype was counted between two and nine times. V gene TRBV27 combines with J gene TRBJ2-3; 7 nucleotides agree with TRBD2. This CDR3 region has 14 residues. Germline loops: CDR1 MNHEY, CDR2 SMNVEV (reference sequence). V trimming: 5 bases; J trimming: 4 bases; junction bases outside the gene matches: 6. CDR3 DNA: TGTGCCAGCAGTCCGGGGGGTAGGGCAGATACGCAGTATTTT. It codes for CASSPGGRADTQYF.

This clonotype was counted only a few times. The rearrangement links TRBV25-1 to TRBJ1-2; 7 positions agree with TRBD1. Germline V gives CDR1 MGHDK, CDR2 SYGVNS. The CDR3 is made up of 21 amino acids. The V and J ends lost 2 bases and 0 bases, in that order; junction bases with no gene match: 21. The DNA of the CDR3 is TGTGCCAGCAGTGAAATAAGAGGAGGGGGTGACAGGGAACCCGCTAACTATGGCTACACCTTC. This gives the protein CASSEIRGGGDREPANYGYTF.

The V gene is TRBV27, the J gene TRBJ1-2; D unresolved. Germline CDR1 MNHEY, CDR2 SMNVEV (reference sequence). This CDR3 spans 13 amino acids. V lost 2 bases and J lost 3, with 7 bases in between. The CDR3 region has the DNA TGTGCCAGCAGTTTAAGTCCCTACTATGGCTACACCTTC. Its protein product is CASSLSPYYGYTF.

The chain combines TRBV12-3 or TRBV12-4 with TRBJ2-7; 7 nucleotides agree with TRBD2. The CDR3 is 11 residues long. The V and J ends lost 6 bases and 9 bases, in that order; junction bases with no gene match: 5. The CDR3 reads CASSLGEGQYF. Written as DNA, the CDR3 is TGTGCCAGCAGCCTTGGGGAGGGGCAGTACTTC.

This chain connects TRBV4-2 to TRBJ1-5, with no clear D. Deletions cut 4 bases from V and 3 bases from J, with 13 bases between. Germline CDR1 LGHNA, CDR2 YNFKEQ. The CDR3 covers 15 residues. CDR3 nucleotides: TGTGCCAGCAGCCCGGAGGACGGGATCAATCAGCCCCAGCATTTT. Amino acids: CASSPEDGINQPQHF.

This clonotype was found a few times. The chain employs TRBV6-2 or TRBV6-3 and TRBJ1-5, with TRBD1 matching 9 bases. The CDR3 is 16 amino acids. The V segment lost 6 bases and the J segment 3 bases; nucleotides outside the gene matches: 9. The germline CDR1 and CDR2 sequences are MNHEY and SVGEGT. The CDR3 region has the DNA TGTGCCAGCAGAAGGACAGGGGACAGGTACAATCAGCCCCAGCATTTT. This codes for CASRRTGDRYNQPQHF.

The V call is TRBV5-4, the J call TRBJ2-1; tentatively, D is TRBD2 (6 bases). The germline V gene has CDR1 SGHNT and CDR2 YYREEE (reference sequence). The CDR3 totals 19 residues. Trimming took off 4 bases at V and 8 bases at J, with 31 bases between the two ends. The CDR3: CASSRYLAAYTVRRDEQFF. The CDR3 DNA reads TGTGCCAGCAGCCGTTACTTAGCTGCGTACACGGTTAGGAGGGATGAGCAGTTCTTC.

The V gene is TRBV7-3, the J gene TRBJ1-2, with TRBD1 as a possible D gene (6 bases). Deletions cut 4 bases from V and 10 bases from J, with 16 bases between. CDR3 length: 13 residues. Germline values: CDR1 SGHTA, CDR2 FQGTGA. The DNA for the CDR3 is TGTGCCAGCAGCTCCCCGGACAGTGAGGACTACACCTTC. Amino acids: CASSSPDSEDYTF.

This sequence joins TRBV19 and TRBJ2-3, with TRBD2 matching over 10 bases. V lost 1 base, J lost 6 bases, and 7 bases stayed unmatched. The length of the CDR3 is 16 residues. Germline CDR1 reads LNHDA; CDR2 reads SQIVND (reference sequence). DNA for the CDR3: TGTGCCAGTAGTATAGGACCAGCGGGGGGGCCGGATACGCAGTATTTT. It encodes CASSIGPAGGPDTQYF.

This chain uses TRBV9 with TRBJ1-2; D not resolved. CDR3 size: 15 residues. V lost 4 bases and J lost 2, with 15 bases in between. CDR1 is SGDLS, CDR2 YYNGEE, per germline. In DNA form, the CDR3 reads TGTGCCAGCAGCCTTAGCCGTTCGGGAAACTATGGCTACACCTTC. Translated: CASSLSRSGNYGYTF. The variable domain in full, with the rest retrieved from reference TRBV9 and TRBJ1-2, is DSGVTQTPKHLITATGQRVTLRCSPRSGDLSVYWYQQSLDQGLQFLIQYYNGEERAKGNILERFSAQQFPDLHSELNLSSLELGDSALYFCASSLSRSGNYGYTFGSGTRLTVV.

The chain couples TRBV10-3 to TRBJ2-7, with TRBD2 as a possible D gene (6 bases). The CDR3 consists of 13 residues. Trimming stripped 3 bases from V and 5 bases from J, with 11 bases between. CDR1 is ENHRY and CDR2 is SYGVKD in the germline V gene. For the CDR3, the DNA is TGTGCCATCAGTGACCGGGGGAAGAACGAGCAGTACTTC. This codes for CAISDRGKNEQYF.

This clonotype was seen a few times. The chain carries TRBV7-9 and TRBJ1-1; 9 bases are a match to TRBD1. The CDR3 runs to 15 residues. Trimming at V came to 5 bases and at J to 2 bases, leaving 6 bases not matched to a gene. Germline assignment: CDR1 SEHNR and CDR2 FQNEAQ (reference sequence). CDR3: CASSKVGQGNTEAFF. The CDR3 nucleotides read TGTGCCAGCAGCAAAGTGGGACAGGGAAACACTGAAGCTTTCTTT.

This chain connects TRBV7-9 to TRBJ2-1, with 10 bases matching TRBD2. V lost 3 bases, J lost 7 bases, and 6 bases stayed unmatched. The CDR3 has 15 amino acids. Germline lookup yields CDR1 SEHNR and CDR2 FQNEAQ (reference sequence). CDR3 DNA: TGTGCCAGCAGCTTCGGGACTAGCGTTAGTAATGAGCAGTTCTTC. Translating gives CASSFGTSVSNEQFF.

There are a few counts of this clonotype. The gene calls are TRBV7-9 and TRBJ1-1; D remains unclear. The V and J ends lost 7 bases and 6 bases respectively, with 12 bases between them. This CDR3 spans 12 amino acids. The germline V gene has CDR1 SEHNR and CDR2 FQNEAQ (reference sequence). The CDR3 region is CASTNISPEAFF. The CDR3 coding sequence is TGTGCCAGCACCAATATTTCCCCTGAAGCTTTCTTT.

The V gene is TRBV15, the J gene TRBJ2-3; D remains ambiguous. The CDR3 has 14 amino acids. Germline V gene sequence: CDR1 LNHNV, CDR2 YYDKDF (reference sequence). V was clipped by 1 base and J by 3 bases, with 8 bases between them. CDR3: CATSRAGDTDTQYF. The CDR3 DNA is TGTGCCACCAGCAGAGCTGGAGATACAGATACGCAGTATTTT.

The J gene is TRBJ1-4, the V gene TRBV9; 7 bases match TRBD1. The junction had 7 bases not matched to a gene; V was cut back by 3 bases and J by 8 bases. The germline V gene has CDR1 SGDLS and CDR2 YYNGEE. This CDR3 has 14 amino acids. The CDR3 region has the DNA TGTGCCAGCAGCGGACAGGGCGTTGGGGAAAAACTGTTTTTT. Protein sequence: CASSGQGVGEKLFF.

The V and J genes are TRBV7-4 and TRBJ2-1; 7 bases match TRBD2. The CDR3 contains 16 residues. The V segment lost 5 bases and the J segment 7 bases; nucleotides outside the gene matches: 14. CDR1 and CDR2 from the germline V gene are SGHVT and SQSDAQ. The CDR3 is CASSPDGAGRVNEQFF. The CDR3 nucleotides are TGTGCCAGCAGCCCTGATGGGGCAGGGAGGGTTAATGAGCAGTTCTTC.

V gene TRBV5-6 combines with J gene TRBJ1-1; no firm D call. The CDR3 has 16 amino acids. The germline CDR1 and CDR2 sequences are SGHDT and YYEEEE. Trimming removed 6 bases at V and 0 bases at J, with 18 bases between. Here the CDR3 DNA reads TGTGCCAGCAAACCGGCGGCGGATAATATGAACACTGAAGCTTTCTTT. As protein: CASKPAADNMNTEAFF.

The V gene is TRBV27, the J gene TRBJ1-1; 11 positions agree with TRBD1. This CDR3 is built from 16 residues. Unmatched junction bases numbered 10, after V lost 5 bases and J lost 5 bases. CDR1 and CDR2 from the germline V gene are MNHEY and SMNVEV (reference sequence). This CDR3 is CASSLGQGALWTEAFF. The CDR3 DNA reads TGTGCCAGCAGTCTAGGACAGGGGGCGCTTTGGACTGAAGCTTTCTTT.

The rearrangement uses TRBV7-2 and TRBJ2-3; D is undetermined. The CDR3 spans 17 residues. Germline CDR1 and CDR2: SGHTA and FQGNSA. With 1 base removed from V and 3 bases from J, the gap between germline ends came to 17 bases. CDR3 nucleotide sequence: TGTGCCAGCAGCTTAGGAGTAGCTTTAAGCTCTACAGATACGCAGTATTTT. This encodes CASSLGVALSSTDTQYF.

V usage is TRBV5-8 and J usage is TRBJ2-1, with TRBD1 matching over 8 bases. The CDR3 is 15 residues long. Germline CDR1 and CDR2: SGHTS and YDEGEE. V was clipped by 1 base and J by 2 bases; unmatched bases: 2. As DNA, the CDR3 is TGTGCCAGCAGCTTGAACAGGGGGGCCTACAATGAGCAGTTCTTC. Protein product: CASSLNRGAYNEQFF. The complete variable domain, with remaining parts taken from reference TRBV5-8 and TRBJ2-1, reads EAGVTQSPTHLIKTRGQQATLRCSPISGHTSVYWYQQALGLGLQFLLWYDEGEERNRGNFPPRFSGRQFPNYSSELNVNALELEDSALYLCASSLNRGAYNEQFFGPGTRLTVL.

DNA for the CDR3: TGTGCCAGCAGCTTAGGGGGGGGGGCCTTTGAGCAGTTCTTC. Its translation: CASSLGGGAFEQFF. The rearrangement uses TRBV11-2 and TRBJ2-1; D may be TRBD2 (7 bases). Trimming took off 1 base at V and 9 bases at J, with 13 bases between the two ends. CDR3 size: 14 residues. CDR1 SGHAT and CDR2 FQNNGV come from the germline V gene.

There are a few counts of this clonotype. The chain joins TRBV11-2 to TRBJ1-5; no reliable D call. CDR3 length equals 13 residues. Germline assignment: CDR1 SGHAT and CDR2 FQNNGV. With 1 base removed from V and 6 bases from J, the gap between germline ends came to 7 bases. The CDR3 DNA follows: TGTGCCAGCAGCTTAGGTACAGCTCAGCCCCAGCATTTT. Its protein is CASSLGTAQPQHF. The full variable domain, completed using reference TRBV11-2 and TRBJ1-5, is EAGVAQSPRYKIIEKRQSVAFWCNPISGHATLYWYQQILGQGPKLLIQFQNNGVVDDSQLPKDRFSAERLKGVDSTLKIQPAKLEDSAVYLCASSLGTAQPQHFGDGTRLSIL.

This chain joins TRBV5-4 and TRBJ2-6, with D perhaps being TRBD1 or TRBD2 (5 bases each). The germline V gene encodes CDR1 SGHNT and CDR2 YYREEE (reference sequence). V shed 2 bases and J shed 1 base, with 13 bases lying between them. The CDR3 runs 17 residues. Here the CDR3 DNA reads TGTGCCAGCAGCTTTTACCCTGAGGGGTCTGGGGCCAACGTCCTGACTTTC. Residues: CASSFYPEGSGANVLTF.

The table lists this clonotype with a few counts. The chain recombines TRBV5-4 with TRBJ2-3; D tentatively fits TRBD1 or TRBD2 (5 bases each). This CDR3 region has 17 residues. Looked up from germline, CDR1 is SGHNT and CDR2 is YYREEE (reference sequence). Trimming left V 7 bases short and J 1 base short, with 22 bases between. CDR3 region: CASVDPRGASGTDTQYF. The CDR3 region has the DNA TGTGCCAGCGTAGACCCGAGAGGGGCATCGGGCACAGATACGCAGTATTTT.

This clonotype has only a few counts. The CDR3 region is CASSISADYEQYF. The DNA for the CDR3 is TGTGCCAGTAGTATTAGTGCGGACTACGAGCAGTACTTC. V is TRBV19 and J is TRBJ2-7; D is ambiguous. The CDR3 extends over 13 amino acids. Trimming took off 3 bases at V and 3 bases at J, with 9 bases between the two ends. Germline loops: CDR1 LNHDA, CDR2 SQIVND (reference sequence).